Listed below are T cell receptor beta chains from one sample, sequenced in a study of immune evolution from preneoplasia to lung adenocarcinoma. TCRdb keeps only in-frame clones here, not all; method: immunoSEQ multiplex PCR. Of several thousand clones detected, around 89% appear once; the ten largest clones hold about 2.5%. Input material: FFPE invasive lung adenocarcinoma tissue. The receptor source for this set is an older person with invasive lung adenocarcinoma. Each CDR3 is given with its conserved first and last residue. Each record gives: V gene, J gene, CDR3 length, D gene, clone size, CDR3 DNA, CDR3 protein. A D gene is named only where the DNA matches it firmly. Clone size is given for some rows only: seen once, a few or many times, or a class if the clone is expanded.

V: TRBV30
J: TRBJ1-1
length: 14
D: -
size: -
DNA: TGTGCCCTAACCCGGTCTTCTGCGGACACTGAAGCTTTCTTT
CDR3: CALTRSSADTEAFF

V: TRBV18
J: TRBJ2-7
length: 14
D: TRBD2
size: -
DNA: TGTGCCAGCTCACCAATAGCGGGGAACTACGAGCAGTACTTC
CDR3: CASSPIAGNYEQYF

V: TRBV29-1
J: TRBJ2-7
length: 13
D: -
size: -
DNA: TGCAGCGTTGAAGGTAAATCGACCTACGAGCAGTACTTC
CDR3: CSVEGKSTYEQYF

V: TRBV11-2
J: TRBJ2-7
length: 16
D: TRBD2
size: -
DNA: TGTGCCAGCAGCAGACGACTAGCGGGAGGGCTCGACGAGCAGTACTTC
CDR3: CASSRRLAGGLDEQYF

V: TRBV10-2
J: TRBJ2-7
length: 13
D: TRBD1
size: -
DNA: TGCGCCAGCAGTGAGTTAGGGGGCGGCGAGCAGTACTTC
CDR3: CASSELGGGEQYF

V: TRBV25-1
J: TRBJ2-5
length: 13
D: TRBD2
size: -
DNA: TGTGCCAGCAGTCGGGGGGGGGAGGAGACCCAGTACTTC
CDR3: CASSRGGEETQYF

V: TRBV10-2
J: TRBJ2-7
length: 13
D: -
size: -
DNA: TGCGCCAGCAGGGGCGGGTCCCTCTACGAGCAGTACTTC
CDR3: CASRGGSLYEQYF

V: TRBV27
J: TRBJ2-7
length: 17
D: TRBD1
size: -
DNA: TGTGCCAGCAGTAAATCCTCCAACAGGGGGAACTCCTACGAGCAGTACTTC
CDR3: CASSKSSNRGNSYEQYF

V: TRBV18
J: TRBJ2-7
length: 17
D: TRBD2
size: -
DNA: TGTGCCAGCTCACTCATGGAAGCTAGCGGGAATACCTACGAGCAGTACTTC
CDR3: CASSLMEASGNTYEQYF

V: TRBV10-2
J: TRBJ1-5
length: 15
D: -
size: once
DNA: TGCGCCAGCAGTCAAACATTGGCCCCCGATCAGCCCCAGCATTTT
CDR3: CASSQTLAPDQPQHF

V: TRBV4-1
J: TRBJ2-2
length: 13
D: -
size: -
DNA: TGCGCCAGCAGCCAAGAAAACACCGGGGAGCTGTTTTTT
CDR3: CASSQENTGELFF

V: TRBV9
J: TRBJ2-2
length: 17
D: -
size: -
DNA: TGTGCCAGCAGCGTAGCCCCAAGACTAGCGAACACCGGGGAGCTGTTTTTT
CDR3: CASSVAPRLANTGELFF

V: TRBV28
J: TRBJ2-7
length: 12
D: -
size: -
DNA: TGTGCCAGCAGCTACAGAGGCTACGAGCAGTACTTC
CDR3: CASSYRGYEQYF

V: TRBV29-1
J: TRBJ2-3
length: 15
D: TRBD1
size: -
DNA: TGCAGCGTTCAGGGACAGCCCACTAGCACAGATACGCAGTATTTT
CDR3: CSVQGQPTSTDTQYF

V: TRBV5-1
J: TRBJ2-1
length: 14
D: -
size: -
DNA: TGCGCCAGCAGCTTGTGGTTAGAAGGAAATGAGCAGTTCTTC
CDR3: CASSLWLEGNEQFF

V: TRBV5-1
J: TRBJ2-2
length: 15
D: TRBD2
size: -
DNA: TGCGCCAGCATGGCTGCGGGGGTTAACACCGGGGAGCTGTTTTTT
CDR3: CASMAAGVNTGELFF

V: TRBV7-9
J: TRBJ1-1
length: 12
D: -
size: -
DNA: TGTGCCAGCAGCTTAATGGACACTGAAGCTTTCTTT
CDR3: CASSLMDTEAFF

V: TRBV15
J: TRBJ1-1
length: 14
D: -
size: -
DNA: TGTGCCACCAGCAGAGGTCCAGGGAACACTGAAGCTTTCTTT
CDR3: CATSRGPGNTEAFF

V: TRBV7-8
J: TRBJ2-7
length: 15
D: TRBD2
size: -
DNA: TGTGCCAGCAGCTCCGGACTAGCGTCGACCTACGAGCAGTACTTC
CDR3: CASSSGLASTYEQYF

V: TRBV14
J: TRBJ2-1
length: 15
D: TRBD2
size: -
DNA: TGTGCCAGCAGCCGGGGACTAGCGTTATACAATGAGCAGTTCTTC
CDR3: CASSRGLALYNEQFF

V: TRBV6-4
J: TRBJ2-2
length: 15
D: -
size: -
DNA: TGTGCCAGCAGTGTCTCGACAGGGAACACCGGGGAGCTGTTTTTT
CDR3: CASSVSTGNTGELFF

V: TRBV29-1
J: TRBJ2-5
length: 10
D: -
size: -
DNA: TGCAGCGTGTCCCAAGAGACCCAGTACTTC
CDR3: CSVSQETQYF

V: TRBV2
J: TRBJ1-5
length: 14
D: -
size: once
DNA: TGTGCCAGCAAACCAGACACTAGCAATCAGCCCCAGCATTTT
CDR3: CASKPDTSNQPQHF

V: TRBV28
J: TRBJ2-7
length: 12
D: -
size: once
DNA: TGTGCCGCCGGGGCGGGTCTCGACGAGCAGTACTTC
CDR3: CAAGAGLDEQYF

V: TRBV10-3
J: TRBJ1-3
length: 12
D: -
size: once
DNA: TGTGCCATCAGCAGCTCTGGAAACACCATATATTTT
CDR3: CAISSSGNTIYF

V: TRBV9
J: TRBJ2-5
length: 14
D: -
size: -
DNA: TGTGCCAGCAGCGTACAGGGGGGACAAGAGACCCAGTACTTC
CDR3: CASSVQGGQETQYF

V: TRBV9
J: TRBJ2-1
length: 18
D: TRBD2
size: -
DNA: TGTGCCAGCAGCGTATCCAGATCCGATAGCGGGGGGGCTTTTGAGCAGTTCTTC
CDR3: CASSVSRSDSGGAFEQFF